This T cell receptor (beta chain) was recorded in a study of vaccination and CD4 T cells after COVID-19. Documented treatment: approximately 9-day PBMC culture with coronavirus spike peptide pools or control peptides (ViraFEST assay). Once obtained from cultured CD4+ T cells, the DNA was sequenced using the Oncomine TCR Beta short-read assay. TCRdb called the PCR reads again in MiXCR, with one record for every CDR3 protein. This table has some 16,000 distinct CDR3 sequences, about 50% appearing once. About this clonotype itself: Its antigen is undetermined.

The sequencing input was CD4+ T cells from blood, cultured in vitro. The clonotype was recovered from a human donor who had recovered from COVID-19.

CDR3 sequence reads: CASSLNGAGNEETQYF. CDR3 sequence (DNA): TGTGCCAGCAGCTTAAATGGGGCGGGCAACGAGGAGACCCAGTACTTC. J is TRBJ2-5 and V is TRBV7-6, with D tentatively TRBD1 or TRBD2 (5 bases each). The CDR3 has 16 residues. The V gene lost 2 bases and the J gene lost 5 bases, with 18 bases spanning the gap. Germline CDR1 and CDR2: SGHVS and FNYEAQ.